This TCR beta chain emerged from a study of Ad26.COV2.S vaccination and SARS-CoV-2 variants. Study-wide context: Vaccine-arm donor from the placebo-controlled COV1001 Ad26.COV2.S trial. Once, or twice with 56 days between doses, Ad26.COV2.S was given intramuscularly.

The assay was immunoSEQ multiplex PCR, and TCRdb's table has in-frame clones only and misses some. The table has about 680,000 clones, roughly 90% seen once. V lost 4 bases to trimming and J lost 1 base; unmatched junction nucleotides: 5. CDR3 size: 17 residues. The germline V gene has CDR1 SGHTS and CDR2 YDEGEE. The treatment is: around 19 received Ad26.COV2.S at low or high dose, single or two shots; 5 received placebo; per-sample allocation not given. Following the first vaccine or placebo injection, samples were taken on day 63. Vaccination employed an Ad26 vector expressing the Wuhan-strain SARS-CoV-2 spike.

This chain links TRBV5-8 with TRBJ1-6; 10 positions agree with TRBD1. Here the sequenced sample was peripheral blood, taken in a trial of Ad26.COV2.S vaccine versus placebo. This sequence was found in a person between 18 and 60 years old who received the Ad26.COV2.S COVID-19 vaccine or a placebo. The CDR3, as DNA: TGTGCCAGCAGCAGCGACAGGGGGCAATCCTATAATTCACCCCTCCACTTT. Protein: CASSSDRGQSYNSPLHF.